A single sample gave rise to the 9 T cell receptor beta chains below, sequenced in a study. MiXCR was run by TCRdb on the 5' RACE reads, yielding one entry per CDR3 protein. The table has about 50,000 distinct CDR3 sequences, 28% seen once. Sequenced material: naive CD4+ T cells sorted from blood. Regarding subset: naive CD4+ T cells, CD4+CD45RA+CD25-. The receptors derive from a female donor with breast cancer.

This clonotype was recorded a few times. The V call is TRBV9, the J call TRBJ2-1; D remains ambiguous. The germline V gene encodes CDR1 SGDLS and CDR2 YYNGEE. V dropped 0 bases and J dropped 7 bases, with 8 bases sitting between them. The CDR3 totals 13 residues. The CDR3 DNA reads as TGTGCCAGCAGCGTAGGCGCTCAAAATGAGCAGTTCTTC. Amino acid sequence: CASSVGAQNEQFF.

CDR3 nucleotide sequence: TGTGCCAGCAGCTTGCTCGGGGATAGCAATCAGCCCCAGCATTTT. Its translation: CASSLLGDSNQPQHF. V gene TRBV5-6 combines with J gene TRBJ1-5; D remains ambiguous. Deletions cut 1 base from V and 0 bases from J, with 8 bases between. The CDR3 consists of 15 residues. Per the germline V gene, CDR1 is SGHDT and CDR2 is YYEEEE.

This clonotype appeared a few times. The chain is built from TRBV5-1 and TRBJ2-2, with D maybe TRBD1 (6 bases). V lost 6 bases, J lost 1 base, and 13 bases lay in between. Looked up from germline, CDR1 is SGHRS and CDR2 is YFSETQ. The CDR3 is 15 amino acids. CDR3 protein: CASNPRTENTGELFF. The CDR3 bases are TGCGCCAGCAACCCACGGACAGAGAACACCGGGGAGCTGTTTTTT.

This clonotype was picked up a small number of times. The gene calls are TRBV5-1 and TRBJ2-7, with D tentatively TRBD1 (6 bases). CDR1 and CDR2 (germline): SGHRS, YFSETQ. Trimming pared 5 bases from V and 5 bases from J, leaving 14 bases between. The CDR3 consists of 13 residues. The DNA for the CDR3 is TGCGCCAGCAGACTAGACAGGTCCAACGAGCAGTACTTC. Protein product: CASRLDRSNEQYF.

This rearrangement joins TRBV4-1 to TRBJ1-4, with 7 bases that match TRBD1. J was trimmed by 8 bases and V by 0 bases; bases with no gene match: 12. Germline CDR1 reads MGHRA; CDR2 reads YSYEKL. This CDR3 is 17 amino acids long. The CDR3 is CASSQDRGGDTSEKLFF. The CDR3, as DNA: TGCGCCAGCAGCCAAGATCGAGGGGGCGATACCTCAGAAAAACTGTTTTTT.

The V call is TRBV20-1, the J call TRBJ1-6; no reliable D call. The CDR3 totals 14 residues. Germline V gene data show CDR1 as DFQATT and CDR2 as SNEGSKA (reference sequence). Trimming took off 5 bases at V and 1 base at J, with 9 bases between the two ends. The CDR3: CSARRNSYNSPLHF. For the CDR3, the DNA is TGCAGTGCTCGCCGGAATTCCTATAATTCACCCCTCCACTTT.

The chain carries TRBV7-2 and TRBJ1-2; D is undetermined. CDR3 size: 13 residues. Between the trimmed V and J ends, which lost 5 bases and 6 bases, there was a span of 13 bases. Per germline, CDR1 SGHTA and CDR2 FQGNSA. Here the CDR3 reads CASSARGAHGYTF. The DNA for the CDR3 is TGTGCCAGCAGCGCCCGGGGTGCCCATGGCTACACCTTC.

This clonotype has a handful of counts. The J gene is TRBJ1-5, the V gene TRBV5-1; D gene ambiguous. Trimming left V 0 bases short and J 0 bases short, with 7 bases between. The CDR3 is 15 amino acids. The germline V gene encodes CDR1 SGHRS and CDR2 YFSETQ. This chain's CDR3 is CASSLGQYSNQPQHF. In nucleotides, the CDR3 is TGCGCCAGCAGCTTGGGGCAGTATAGCAATCAGCCCCAGCATTTT.

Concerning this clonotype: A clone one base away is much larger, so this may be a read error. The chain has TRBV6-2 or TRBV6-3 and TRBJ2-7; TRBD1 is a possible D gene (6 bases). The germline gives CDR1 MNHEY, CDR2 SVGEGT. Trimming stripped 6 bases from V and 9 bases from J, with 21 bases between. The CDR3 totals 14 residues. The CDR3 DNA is TGTGCCAGCAGCCGCCGGACAGCCACCACTGGGCAGTACTTC. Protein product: CASSRRTATTGQYF.